A single sample gave rise to the 30 T cell receptor beta chains below, sequenced in a study of early T cells in non-severe SARS-CoV-2 infection. TCRdb called the 5' RACE reads again in MiXCR, with one record for every CDR3 protein. The sample has 56,000 or so distinct CDR3 sequences; 7.5% to 9.5% are singletons. The sequenced material came from whole blood. Every receptor here comes from an adult who was a healthcare worker with PCR-confirmed SARS-CoV-2 infection or an uninfected control (not recorded which).

This clonotype occurred many times. The V call is TRBV19, the J call TRBJ2-1; D may match TRBD1 or TRBD2 (6 bases each). With 7 bases removed from V and 12 bases from J, the gap between germline ends came to 16 bases. From germline, CDR1 is LNHDA and CDR2 SQIVND (reference sequence). This CDR3 is built from 12 residues. CDR3 sequence: CASKGDLLLQFF. The CDR3 DNA is TGTGCCAGTAAGGGGGACTTGCTCTTGCAGTTCTTC.

This clonotype came up many times. This chain connects TRBV7-9 to TRBJ2-2, with 13 bases that match TRBD2. The germline gives CDR1 SEHNR, CDR2 FQNEAQ (reference sequence). The ends lost 4 bases at V and 0 bases at J; junction bases unmatched: 11. The CDR3 length is 20 residues. The CDR3 bases are TGTGCCAGCAGCTCACCCCTACTAGCGGGAGGGCCCCCGAACACCGGGGAGCTGTTTTTT. Translating gives CASSSPLLAGGPPNTGELFF.

This clonotype has just a few counts. CDR3 amino acids: CASSLGPRTGQTNEQFF. The CDR3, as DNA: TGCGCCAGCAGCTTGGGTCCCCGGACAGGGCAAACCAATGAGCAGTTCTTC. This sequence joins TRBV5-1 and TRBJ2-1, with TRBD1 matching over 8 bases. CDR1 SGHRS and CDR2 YFSETQ come from the germline V gene. V lost 0 bases, J lost 6 bases, and 11 bases stayed unmatched. CDR3 size: 17 residues.

This clonotype showed up many times. The V and J genes are TRBV11-1 and TRBJ2-7; D may match TRBD1 or TRBD2 (5 bases each). The length of the CDR3 is 17 residues. CDR1 and CDR2 from the germline V gene are SGHAT and FQDESV (reference sequence). Trimming shortened V by 0 bases and J by 7 bases, and 22 bases separated the two germline ends. CDR3 coding DNA: TGTGCCAGCAGCTTAGCGCTCAGGGCCGGGACCCGAGAGGAGCAGTACTTC. This codes for CASSLALRAGTREEQYF.

The chain couples TRBV29-1 to TRBJ2-7; D gene uncertain. Germline V gene sequence: CDR1 SQVTM, CDR2 ANQGSEA. CDR3 size: 16 residues. The germline V and J ends were trimmed by 6 bases and 2 bases, with 23 bases remaining between them. DNA for the CDR3: TGCAGCGTCGGAATAGACGGCCCAGTACTCCCCTACGAGCAGTACTTC. It translates to CSVGIDGPVLPYEQYF.

J is TRBJ2-3 and V is TRBV5-1; 8 bases match TRBD2. The CDR3 is 14 residues long. CDR1 is SGHRS and CDR2 is YFSETQ in the germline V gene. V trimming: 2 bases; J trimming: 2 bases; junction bases outside the gene matches: 1. The CDR3 nucleotides read TGCGCCAGCAGCTTTAGCGGGGCCACAGATACGCAGTATTTT. Its protein is CASSFSGATDTQYF.

This clonotype was seen more than once but under ten times. The J gene is TRBJ1-3, the V gene TRBV12-5; D perhaps matches TRBD1 (5 bases). Trimming removed 9 bases from V and 0 bases from J, with 9 bases in between. CDR3 length: 13 amino acids. The germline CDR1 and CDR2 sequences are LGHNT and FRNRAP. The CDR3 protein is CASSGPSGNTIYF. CDR3 nucleotide sequence: TGTGCTAGCTCAGGGCCCTCTGGAAACACCATATATTTT.

This clonotype was observed a handful of times. The chain is built from TRBV28 and TRBJ1-2; 10 bases are a match to TRBD1. J was trimmed by 7 bases and V by 2 bases; bases with no gene match: 1. CDR3 length equals 13 residues. The germline V gene has CDR1 MDHEN and CDR2 SYDVKM. CDR3 residues: CASSLGTGAGYTF. The CDR3 bases are TGTGCCAGCAGTTTAGGGACAGGGGCTGGCTACACCTTC.

This clonotype was seen more than once but under ten times. The gene calls are TRBV24-1 and TRBJ2-1; D may be TRBD1 (6 bases). Germline-derived CDR1 and CDR2 are KGHDR and SFDVKD. Trimming shortened V by 1 base and J by 5 bases, and 14 bases separated the two germline ends. This CDR3 spans 16 amino acids. In DNA form, the CDR3 reads TGTGCCACCAGTGATTTTTTCAGTAGGACAGACAATGAGCAGTTCTTC. Translating gives CATSDFFSRTDNEQFF.

The sample holds a few counts of this clonotype. V gene TRBV20-1 combines with J gene TRBJ2-1, with TRBD1 matching over 7 bases. CDR1 DFQATT and CDR2 SNEGSKA come from the germline V gene (reference sequence). There are 12 residues in the CDR3. With V trimmed by 6 bases and J by 8 bases, 7 bases remained unmatched. CDR3 sequence: CSAPGQSDEQFF. CDR3 DNA: TGCAGTGCCCCGGGACAGTCTGATGAGCAGTTCTTC.

The chain has TRBV3-1 and TRBJ2-3; TRBD2 agrees at 9 bases. Germline lookup yields CDR1 LGHDT and CDR2 YNNKEL (reference sequence). This CDR3 is built from 16 residues. Trimming removed 1 base from V and 4 bases from J; junction bases left unmatched: 6. The CDR3 region is CASSQGVSGSADTQYF. For the CDR3, the DNA is TGTGCCAGCAGCCAAGGAGTTAGCGGGAGCGCAGATACGCAGTATTTT.

The genes are TRBV5-5 and TRBJ1-5; D is ambiguous. The CDR3 is made up of 13 amino acids. Per germline, CDR1 SGHKS and CDR2 YYEKEE (reference sequence). V shed 1 base and J shed 0 bases, with 2 bases lying between them. CDR3 in amino acids: CASSLYSNQPQHF. The CDR3, as DNA: TGTGCCAGCAGCTTGTATAGCAATCAGCCCCAGCATTTT.

This clonotype appeared a few times. The chain carries TRBV29-1 and TRBJ2-7; D might be TRBD1 (6 bases). This CDR3 contains 12 residues. V lost 4 bases, J lost 7 bases, and 14 bases lay in between. CDR1 and CDR2 (germline): SQVTM, ANQGSEA. CDR3 bases: TGCAGCGTTGGCCCGACAGGAGATGAGCAGTACTTC. Translated, it gives CSVGPTGDEQYF.

This clonotype has a handful of counts. This rearrangement joins TRBV28 to TRBJ1-5; TRBD1 matches at 7 bases. The V gene's germline CDR1 is MDHEN and CDR2 SYDVKM. CDR3 length: 19 residues. The trim removed 5 bases at V and 0 bases at J, leaving 16 bases unmatched. DNA for the CDR3: TGTGCCAGCAGTGCGCTGTTAGGGGGCTTGCGGGATAGCAATCAGCCCCAGCATTTT. Protein sequence: CASSALLGGLRDSNQPQHF. Together with reference TRBV28 and TRBJ1-5, the CDR3 gives the full variable domain: DVKVTQSSRYLVKRTGEKVFLECVQDMDHENMFWYRQDPGLGLRLIYFSYDVKMKEKGDIPEGYSVSREKKERFSLILESASTNQTSMYLCASSALLGGLRDSNQPQHFGDGTRLSIL.

The gene calls are TRBV9 and TRBJ2-7; 8 bases agree with TRBD2. The germline V gene has CDR1 SGDLS and CDR2 YYNGEE. The CDR3 is made up of 15 amino acids. With 0 bases clipped from V and 3 bases from J, the junction kept 5 bases outside the gene matches. The CDR3 spells CASSVGPTSGYEQYF. The CDR3 coding sequence is TGTGCCAGCAGCGTAGGTCCTACTAGCGGCTACGAGCAGTACTTC. Looking up the rest from reference TRBV9 and TRBJ2-7 gives the full variable domain: DSGVTQTPKHLITATGQRVTLRCSPRSGDLSVYWYQQSLDQGLQFLIQYYNGEERAKGNILERFSAQQFPDLHSELNLSSLELGDSALYFCASSVGPTSGYEQYFGPGTRLTVT.

The V gene is TRBV4-1, the J gene TRBJ2-1; 10 bases line up with TRBD1. The V and J ends lost 1 base and 6 bases, in that order; junction bases with no gene match: 6. The CDR3 covers 16 residues. CDR1 and CDR2 (germline): MGHRA, YSYEKL. The DNA for the CDR3 is TGCGCCAGCAGCCAAGGTTCGGACAGGGGGATCAATGAGCAGTTCTTC. Protein: CASSQGSDRGINEQFF.

This clonotype was counted ten times or more. The chain recombines TRBV28 with TRBJ2-7, with D possibly TRBD1 on 6 matching bases. CDR1 and CDR2 (germline): MDHEN, SYDVKM. V was shortened by 6 bases and J by 6 bases, with 12 bases between the two germline ends. This CDR3 region has 12 residues. CDR3 loop: CASSPGQSEQYF. The CDR3 DNA sequence: TGTGCCAGCAGCCCTGGACAGTCCGAGCAGTACTTC.

A few counts support this clonotype. The chain is built from TRBV11-2 and TRBJ2-7; D may be TRBD2 (5 bases). CDR1 SGHAT and CDR2 FQNNGV come from the germline V gene. CDR3 size: 11 residues. V lost 10 bases and J 1 base, leaving 8 bases between the germline ends. The CDR3 sequence: CATSGSYEQYF. CDR3 nucleotide sequence: TGTGCCACATCGGGGTCCTACGAGCAGTACTTC.

In its sample, this clonotype was seen many times. CDR3 amino acids: CASSLGRQLAKNIQYF. The DNA of the CDR3 is TGTGCCAGCAGCTTAGGCCGACAGTTAGCCAAAAACATTCAGTACTTC. This sequence joins TRBV13 and TRBJ2-4, with D possibly being TRBD1 (5 bases). The CDR3 covers 16 residues. Germline V CDR1 and CDR2: PRHDT, FYEKMQ (reference sequence). Trimming shortened V by 0 bases and J by 0 bases, and 9 bases separated the two germline ends.

This clonotype was seen more than once but under ten times. The V gene is TRBV27, the J gene TRBJ2-3; D gene unclear. CDR1 is MNHEY, CDR2 SMNVEV, per germline (reference sequence). V lost 5 bases to trimming and J lost 5 bases, with 11 bases between them. This CDR3 spans 13 amino acids. CDR3 sequence reads: CASSLLDRDTQYF. The CDR3 DNA reads as TGTGCCAGCAGTCTCCTCGATCGAGATACGCAGTATTTT.

This clonotype was picked up a small number of times. This chain connects TRBV6-6 to TRBJ2-2; D not resolved. V lost 4 bases to trimming and J lost 8 bases, with 11 bases between them. The CDR3 length is 13 residues. Germline V gene lookup returns CDR1 MNHNY and CDR2 SVGAGI (reference sequence). The CDR3 spells CASSSHLAGELFF. CDR3 nucleotides: TGTGCCAGCAGTTCCCACTTGGCGGGGGAGCTGTTTTTT.

V and J are TRBV18 and TRBJ1-1, with D maybe TRBD1 (5 bases). V was cut by 3 bases and J by 1 base, with 9 bases left in between. The CDR3 spans 14 residues. CDR1 KGHSH and CDR2 LQKENI come from the germline V gene. CDR3 loop: CASSPGRANTEAFF. The CDR3 bases are TGTGCCAGCTCACCGGGACGGGCGAACACTGAAGCTTTCTTT.

The rearrangement links TRBV7-6 to TRBJ2-5, with TRBD1 as a possible D gene (6 bases). The V end was cut by 2 bases, the J end by 0 bases, with 13 bases between. The CDR3 is made up of 16 amino acids. CDR1 is SGHVS and CDR2 is FNYEAQ in the germline V gene. CDR3 in amino acids: CASSLTGHEYQETQYF. CDR3 nucleotides: TGTGCCAGCAGCTTAACGGGACATGAGTACCAAGAGACCCAGTACTTC.

This clonotype occurred a few times. The chain combines TRBV28 with TRBJ2-7, with no clear D. The V end was cut by 6 bases, the J end by 2 bases, with 14 bases between. The CDR3 contains 14 residues. Germline-derived CDR1 and CDR2 are MDHEN and SYDVKM. The CDR3 is CASSPIEEAYEQYF. CDR3 in DNA: TGTGCCAGCAGCCCAATTGAAGAAGCCTACGAGCAGTACTTC.

This clonotype was observed a few times. The chain combines TRBV28 with TRBJ1-2; TRBD1 is a possible D gene (5 bases). The CDR3 spans 10 residues. Germline V gene data show CDR1 as MDHEN and CDR2 as SYDVKM. Trimming stripped 8 bases from V and 8 bases from J, with 9 bases between. The CDR3 loop is CASQRGGYTF. CDR3 DNA: TGTGCCAGCCAACGGGGGGGCTACACCTTC.

The V call is TRBV5-1, the J call TRBJ1-2, with D unclear. The ends were cut back, 0 bases at V and 0 bases at J, with 9 bases in the middle. There are 15 residues in the CDR3. Germline V lookup: CDR1 SGHRS, CDR2 YFSETQ. CDR3 amino acids: CASSLEDGPNYGYTF. CDR3 nucleotides: TGCGCCAGCAGCTTGGAAGATGGACCTAACTATGGCTACACCTTC.

This clonotype has more than one count but fewer than ten. The chain carries TRBV28 and TRBJ2-7; maybe TRBD2 (5 bases). The germline CDR1 and CDR2 sequences are MDHEN and SYDVKM. This CDR3 region has 13 residues. V lost 8 bases, J lost 0 bases, and 11 bases lay in between. As DNA, the CDR3 is TGTGCCAGCGTTGAGGGTAGCTCCTACGAGCAGTACTTC. Translating it yields CASVEGSSYEQYF.

This clonotype was counted only a few times. The chain carries TRBV2 and TRBJ2-4, with D perhaps TRBD2 (5 bases). The ends were cut back, 2 bases at V and 9 bases at J, with 11 bases in the middle. The CDR3 covers 13 residues. The germline V gene has CDR1 SNHLY and CDR2 FYNNEI. The CDR3 nucleotides read TGTGCCAGCAGTGAATCGGGGTGGGGCATTCAGTACTTC. It translates to CASSESGWGIQYF.

This clonotype was observed many times. The chain has TRBV12-3 or TRBV12-4 and TRBJ2-1; D not certain. This CDR3 contains 15 residues. V was trimmed by 5 bases and J by 4 bases, leaving 15 bases between them. The CDR3 loop reads CASSAESATYNEQFF. The DNA of the CDR3 is TGTGCCAGCAGTGCTGAGTCTGCGACGTACAATGAGCAGTTCTTC.

V gene TRBV6-6 combines with J gene TRBJ2-1, with 10 positions matching TRBD2. Germline V gene lookup returns CDR1 MNHNY and CDR2 SVGAGI (reference sequence). The trim removed 7 bases at V and 8 bases at J, leaving 8 bases unmatched. CDR3 length: 14 amino acids. This CDR3 reads CASMRGTSDDEQFF. DNA of the CDR3: TGTGCCAGCATGAGGGGGACTAGCGACGATGAGCAGTTCTTC.